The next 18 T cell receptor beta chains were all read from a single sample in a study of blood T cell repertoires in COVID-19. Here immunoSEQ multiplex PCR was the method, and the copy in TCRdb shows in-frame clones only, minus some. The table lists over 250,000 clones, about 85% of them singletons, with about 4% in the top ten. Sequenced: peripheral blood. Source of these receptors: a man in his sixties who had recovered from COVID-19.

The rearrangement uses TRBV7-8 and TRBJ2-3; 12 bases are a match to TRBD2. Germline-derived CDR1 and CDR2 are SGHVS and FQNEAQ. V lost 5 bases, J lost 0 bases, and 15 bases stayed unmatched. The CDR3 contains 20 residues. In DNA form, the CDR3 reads TGTGCCAGCAGCCCGCGCCTGGGACTAGCGGGTTTCTCTAGCACAGATACGCAGTATTTT. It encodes CASSPRLGLAGFSSTDTQYF.

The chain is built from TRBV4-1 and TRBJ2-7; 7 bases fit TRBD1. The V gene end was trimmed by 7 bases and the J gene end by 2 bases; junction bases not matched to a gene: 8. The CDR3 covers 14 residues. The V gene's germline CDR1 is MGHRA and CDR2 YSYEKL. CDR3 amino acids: CASTRDRGTYEQYF. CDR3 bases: TGCGCCAGCACGAGGGACAGAGGGACCTACGAGCAGTACTTC.

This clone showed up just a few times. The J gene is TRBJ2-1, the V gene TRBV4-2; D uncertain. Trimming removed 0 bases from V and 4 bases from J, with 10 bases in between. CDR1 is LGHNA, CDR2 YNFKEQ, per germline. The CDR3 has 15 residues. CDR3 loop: CASSQDYYNYNEQFF. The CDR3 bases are TGTGCCAGCAGCCAAGATTATTACAATTACAATGAGCAGTTCTTC.

The CDR3 coding sequence is TGCAGCGTTAGAAGGGGAACCACGGGTACAGATACGCAGTATTTT. Amino acids: CSVRRGTTGTDTQYF. The gene calls are TRBV29-1 and TRBJ2-3; the D gene is possibly TRBD1 (5 bases). V was cut by 5 bases and J by 3 bases, with 18 bases left in between. Per germline, CDR1 SQVTM and CDR2 ANQGSEA. The CDR3 has 15 residues.

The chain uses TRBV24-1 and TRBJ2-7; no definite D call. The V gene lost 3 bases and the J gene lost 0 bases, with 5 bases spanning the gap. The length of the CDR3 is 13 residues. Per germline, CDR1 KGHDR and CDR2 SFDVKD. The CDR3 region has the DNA TGTGCCACCAGTGATGGTAGCTCCTACGAGCAGTACTTC. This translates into CATSDGSSYEQYF.

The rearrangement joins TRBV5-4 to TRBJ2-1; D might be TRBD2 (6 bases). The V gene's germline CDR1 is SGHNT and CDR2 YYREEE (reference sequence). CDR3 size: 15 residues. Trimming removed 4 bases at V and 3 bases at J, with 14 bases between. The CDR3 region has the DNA TGTGCCAGCAGCCCCAGCGGGCCGTACTACAATGAGCAGTTCTTC. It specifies CASSPSGPYYNEQFF. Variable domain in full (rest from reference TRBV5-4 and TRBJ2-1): ETGVTQSPTHLIKTRGQQVTLRCSSQSGHNTVSWYQQALGQGPQFIFQYYREEENGRGNFPPRFSGLQFPNYSSELNVNALELDDSALYLCASSPSGPYYNEQFFGPGTRLTVL.

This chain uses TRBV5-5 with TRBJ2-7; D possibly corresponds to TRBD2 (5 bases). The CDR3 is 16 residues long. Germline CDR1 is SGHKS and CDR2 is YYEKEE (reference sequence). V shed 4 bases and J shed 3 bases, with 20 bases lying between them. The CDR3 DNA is TGTGCCAGCAGCCGCCCCGGGCTAGCAGAGGACTACGAGCAGTACTTC. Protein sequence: CASSRPGLAEDYEQYF.

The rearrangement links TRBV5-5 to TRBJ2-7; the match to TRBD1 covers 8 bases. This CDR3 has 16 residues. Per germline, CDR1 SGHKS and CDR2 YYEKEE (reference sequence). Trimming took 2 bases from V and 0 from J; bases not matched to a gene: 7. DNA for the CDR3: TGTGCCAGCAGCTTCCGAACAGGGGGATTCTCCTACGAGCAGTACTTC. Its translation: CASSFRTGGFSYEQYF. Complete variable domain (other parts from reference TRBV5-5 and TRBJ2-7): DAGVTQSPTHLIKTRGQQVTLRCSPISGHKSVSWYQQVLGQGPQFIFQYYEKEERGRGNFPDRFSARQFPNYSSELNVNALLLGDSALYLCASSFRTGGFSYEQYFGPGTRLTVT.

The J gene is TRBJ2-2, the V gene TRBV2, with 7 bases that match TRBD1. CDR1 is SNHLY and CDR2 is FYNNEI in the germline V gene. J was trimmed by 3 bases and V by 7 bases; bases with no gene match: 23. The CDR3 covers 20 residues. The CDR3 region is CASTANLDRAGKNYTGELFF. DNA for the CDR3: TGTGCCAGCACCGCGAACCTTGACAGGGCTGGCAAAAACTACACCGGGGAGCTGTTTTTT.

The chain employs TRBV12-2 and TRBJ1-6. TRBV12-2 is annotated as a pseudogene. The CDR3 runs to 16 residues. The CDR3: CASRLCGLSSHSPLHF. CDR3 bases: TGTGCAAGTCGCTTATGCGGGTTGAGTAGTCATTCACCCCTCCACTTT.

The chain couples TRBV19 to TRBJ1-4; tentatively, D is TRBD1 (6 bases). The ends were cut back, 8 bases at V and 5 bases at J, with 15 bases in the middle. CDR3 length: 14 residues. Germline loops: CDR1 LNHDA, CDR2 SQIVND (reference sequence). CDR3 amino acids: CASSLDRENEKLFF. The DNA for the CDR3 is TGTGCCAGTTCATTGGACAGAGAAAATGAAAAACTGTTTTTT.

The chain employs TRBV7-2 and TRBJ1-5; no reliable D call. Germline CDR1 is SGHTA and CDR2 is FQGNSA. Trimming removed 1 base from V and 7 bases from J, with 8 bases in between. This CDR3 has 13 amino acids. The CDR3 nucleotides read TGTGCCAGCAGCTTAGATCCGACACAGCCCCAGCATTTT. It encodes CASSLDPTQPQHF.

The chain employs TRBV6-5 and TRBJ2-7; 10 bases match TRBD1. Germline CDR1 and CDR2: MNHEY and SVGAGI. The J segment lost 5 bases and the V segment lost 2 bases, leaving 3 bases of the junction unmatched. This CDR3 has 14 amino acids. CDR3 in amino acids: CASSYDRGRDEQYF. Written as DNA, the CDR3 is TGTGCCAGCAGTTACGACAGGGGGCGCGACGAGCAGTACTTC.

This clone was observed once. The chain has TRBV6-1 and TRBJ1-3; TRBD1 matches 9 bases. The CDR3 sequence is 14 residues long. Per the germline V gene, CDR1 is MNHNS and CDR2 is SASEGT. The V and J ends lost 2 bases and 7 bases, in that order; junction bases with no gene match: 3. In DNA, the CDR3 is TGTGCCAGCAGTGAATTTGACAGGGGGAACACCATATATTTT. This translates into CASSEFDRGNTIYF.

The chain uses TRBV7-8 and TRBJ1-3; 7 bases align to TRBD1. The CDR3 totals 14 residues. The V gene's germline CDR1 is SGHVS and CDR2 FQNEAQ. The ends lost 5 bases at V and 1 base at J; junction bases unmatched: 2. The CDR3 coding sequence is TGTGCCAGCAGCCCACAGGGGTCTGGAAACACCATATATTTT. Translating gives CASSPQGSGNTIYF.

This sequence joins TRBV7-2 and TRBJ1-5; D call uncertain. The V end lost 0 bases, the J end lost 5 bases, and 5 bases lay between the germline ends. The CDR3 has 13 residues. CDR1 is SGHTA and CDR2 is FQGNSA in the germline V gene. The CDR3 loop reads CASSLAADQPQHF. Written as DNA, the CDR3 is TGTGCCAGCAGCTTAGCGGCGGATCAGCCCCAGCATTTT.

In nucleotides, the CDR3 is TGTGCCAGCAGCACTGCCTTAACAGGCTCCTACAATGAGCAGTTCTTC. As protein: CASSTALTGSYNEQFF. This rearrangement joins TRBV5-4 to TRBJ2-1; D is possibly TRBD1 (5 bases). The CDR3 has 16 residues. The ends were cut back, 4 bases at V and 0 bases at J, with 14 bases in the middle. In germline, CDR1 is SGHNT, CDR2 YYREEE (reference sequence).

The CDR3 DNA is TGTGCCAGCAGCTTGGTGGGGACAGCCAACACTGAAGCTTTCTTT. Amino acid sequence: CASSLVGTANTEAFF. The chain joins TRBV5-8 to TRBJ1-1, with 7 positions matching TRBD1. Germline V lookup: CDR1 SGHTS, CDR2 YDEGEE. With 0 bases clipped from V and 2 bases from J, the junction kept 4 bases outside the gene matches. The CDR3 extends over 15 amino acids.